Each of the 17 T cell receptor beta chains below was sequenced from the same sample in a study of T cell responses to AZD1222 COVID-19 vaccine (dated by TCRdb to the early 2020s). In the paper's terms, the time point label means: baseline before first vaccination. The library was built by means of the immunoSEQ multiplex PCR assay. TCRdb retrieved this table from immuneACCESS and kept in-frame rearrangements only. Not all clones are present; in checked studies, unresolved V genes account for under half, and no reason is known for the remainder. Across this sample there are around 140,000 clones, with roughly 89% seen only once. The top ten clonotypes cover approximately 4.7% of the sample. Sequenced here: peripheral blood, sampled on day 0 of AZD1222 vaccination. Every receptor here comes from an adult in good health.

In its sample, this clone was seen once. The J gene is TRBJ1-1, the V gene TRBV13; D not certain. This CDR3 is built from 13 residues. Trimming took off 5 bases at V and 3 bases at J, with 10 bases between the two ends. Germline V CDR1 and CDR2: PRHDT, FYEKMQ (reference sequence). CDR3 in amino acids: CASSHIRDTEAFF. CDR3 nucleotides: TGTGCCAGCAGCCATATTAGGGACACTGAAGCTTTCTTT.

The chain is built from TRBV6-5 and TRBJ1-4; 10 bases fit TRBD1. J lost 7 bases, V lost 1 base, and 6 bases had no gene match. The germline V gene encodes CDR1 MNHEY and CDR2 SVGAGI. This CDR3 is 16 amino acids long. CDR3 nucleotides: TGTGCCAGCAGTTACTTGGGACAGGGGCGAGGTGAAAAACTGTTTTTT. It codes for CASSYLGQGRGEKLFF.

The V call is TRBV19, the J call TRBJ1-2; D perhaps matches TRBD1 (5 bases). The CDR3 extends over 14 amino acids. Per germline, CDR1 LNHDA and CDR2 SQIVND (reference sequence). V shed 9 bases and J shed 5 bases, with 19 bases lying between them. The CDR3 DNA reads as TGTGCCAGCCTCAATCTCGGGGCCCTTTATGGCTACACCTTC. It yields the protein CASLNLGALYGYTF.

The gene calls are TRBV7-9 and TRBJ2-3; 8 nucleotides align to TRBD1. This CDR3 comprises 17 residues. The J segment lost 4 bases and the V segment lost 1 base, leaving 10 bases of the junction unmatched. Per germline, CDR1 SEHNR and CDR2 FQNEAQ (reference sequence). In DNA form, the CDR3 reads TGTGCCAGCAGCTTAGGGGGGCCAGGGGGCTGGTCAGATACGCAGTATTTT. This codes for CASSLGGPGGWSDTQYF.

V usage is TRBV21-1 and J usage is TRBJ2-5; the table's D call, TRBD1, has no DNA check behind it. TRBV21-1 is reported as a pseudogene. This CDR3 comprises 15 residues. Here the CDR3 reads CASSKAQGWQETQYF. The CDR3 DNA follows: TGTGCCAGCAGCAAAGCCCAGGGCTGGCAAGAGACCCAGTACTTC.

The rearrangement joins TRBV6-6 to TRBJ1-4; D unresolved. The V end was cut by 4 bases, the J end by 6 bases, with 6 bases between. In germline, CDR1 is MNHNY, CDR2 SVGAGI (reference sequence). The CDR3 length is 12 residues. CDR3 region: CASSLRYEKLFF. CDR3 in DNA: TGTGCCAGCAGTTTACGATATGAAAAACTGTTTTTT.

The gene calls are TRBV30 and TRBJ1-1; D is unclear. V lost 0 bases to trimming and J lost 4 bases, with 9 bases between them. The germline V gene encodes CDR1 GTSNPN and CDR2 SVGIG (reference sequence). There are 13 residues in the CDR3. DNA for the CDR3: TGTGCCTGGAGTGTGTTGGTTCGCACTGAAGCTTTCTTT. Protein sequence: CAWSVLVRTEAFF.

V usage is TRBV10-3 and J usage is TRBJ2-7, with D perhaps matching TRBD1 (6 bases). This CDR3 contains 13 residues. The V gene lost 3 bases and the J gene lost 2 bases, with 8 bases spanning the gap. Germline V gene lookup returns CDR1 ENHRY and CDR2 SYGVKD. DNA of the CDR3: TGTGCCATCAGTGACAGGGGCCCCTACGAGCAGTACTTC. The encoded protein is CAISDRGPYEQYF.

CDR3 nucleotides: TGTGCCAGCACCTCGGGGAGGGGGCCTAATAATGAAAAACTGTTTTTT. This gives the protein CASTSGRGPNNEKLFF. This rearrangement joins TRBV7-9 to TRBJ1-4; 7 positions agree with TRBD1. J was trimmed by 4 bases and V by 7 bases; bases with no gene match: 12. The CDR3 consists of 16 residues. Germline V CDR1 and CDR2: SEHNR, FQNEAQ (reference sequence).

A word on this clone: The sample contains more than one DNA sequence encoding this CDR3. The rearrangement joins TRBV2 to TRBJ2-3; D remains unclear. V was pared by 4 bases and J by 0 bases, with 2 bases between. This CDR3 is 12 amino acids long. Germline CDR1 reads SNHLY; CDR2 reads FYNNEI. The CDR3 nucleotides are TGTGCCAGCAGTGCGAGCACAGATACGCAGTATTTT. Protein product: CASSASTDTQYF. The whole variable domain, remainder taken from reference TRBV2 and TRBJ2-3, is EPEVTQTPSHQVTQMGQEVILRCVPISNHLYFYWYRQILGQKVEFLVSFYNNEISEKSEIFDDQFSVERPDGSNFTLKIRSTKLEDSAMYFCASSASTDTQYFGPGTRLTVL.

The chain links TRBV2 to TRBJ1-4, with D perhaps matching TRBD1 (5 bases). There are 15 residues in the CDR3. In germline, CDR1 is SNHLY, CDR2 FYNNEI. The germline V and J ends were trimmed by 8 bases and 7 bases, with 20 bases remaining between them. CDR3 in DNA: TGTGCCAGCCAAAGAGCCGGGACGCAAGGTGAAAAACTGTTTTTT. It yields the protein CASQRAGTQGEKLFF.

In this sample, this clone turned up once. The genes are TRBV6-5 and TRBJ1-2; D not certain. The V gene lost 2 bases and the J gene lost 4 bases, with 17 bases spanning the gap. This CDR3 is 16 amino acids long. Germline V gene data show CDR1 as MNHEY and CDR2 as SVGAGI. The CDR3 nucleotides read TGTGCCAGCAGTTACGGTCGTGGCGGGTCTTCCTATGGCTACACCTTC. Amino acid sequence: CASSYGRGGSSYGYTF.

J is TRBJ2-1 and V is TRBV27, with D hard to call. The V gene's germline CDR1 is MNHEY and CDR2 SMNVEV (reference sequence). V dropped 6 bases and J dropped 0 bases, with 9 bases sitting between them. This CDR3 spans 14 amino acids. The CDR3 DNA reads TGTGCCAGCAGCTGGGCCGCCTCCTACAATGAGCAGTTCTTC. Its protein product is CASSWAASYNEQFF.

V gene TRBV5-1 combines with J gene TRBJ1-2; D gene uncertain. Germline CDR1 and CDR2: SGHRS and YFSETQ. This CDR3 spans 14 amino acids. The V and J ends lost 4 bases and 8 bases respectively, with 18 bases between them. The CDR3 protein is CASSPTGIPAGYTF. In nucleotides, the CDR3 is TGCGCCAGCAGCCCGACTGGGATTCCGGCGGGCTACACCTTC. Combining the CDR3 with reference TRBV5-1 and TRBJ1-2 gives the whole variable domain KAGVTQTPRYLIKTRGQQVTLSCSPISGHRSVSWYQQTPGQGLQFLFEYFSETQRNKGNFPGRFSGRQFSNSRSEMNVSTLELGDSALYLCASSPTGIPAGYTFGSGTRLTVV.

V usage is TRBV18 and J usage is TRBJ1-1; 11 nucleotides match TRBD1. This CDR3 has 16 residues. The V segment lost 5 bases and the J segment 11 bases; nucleotides outside the gene matches: 16. CDR1 is KGHSH, CDR2 LQKENI, per germline. The CDR3 DNA is TGTGCCAGCTCAGAGGGACAGGGGGACACGGGGTATGGCGCTTTCTTT. This translates into CASSEGQGDTGYGAFF.

J is TRBJ1-6 and V is TRBV11-2; D unresolved. The CDR3 has 13 amino acids. Germline-derived CDR1 and CDR2 are SGHAT and FQNNGV. Trimming shortened V by 3 bases and J by 7 bases, and 7 bases separated the two germline ends. In DNA form, the CDR3 reads TGTGCCAGCAGCTTGATTGAGAATTCACCCCTCCACTTT. Protein: CASSLIENSPLHF.

The sample holds one count of this clone. The V call is TRBV7-2, the J call TRBJ1-2; D possibly corresponds to TRBD1 (5 bases). The CDR3 has 14 residues. From germline, CDR1 is SGHTA and CDR2 FQGNSA. V was shortened by 1 base and J by 5 bases, with 11 bases between the two germline ends. CDR3 residues: CASSLVREEYGYTF. The DNA of the CDR3 is TGTGCCAGCAGCTTAGTCAGGGAAGAATATGGCTACACCTTC.